These 29 T cell receptor beta chains originate from one sample sequenced in a study of metastatic and nonmetastatic thyroid tumors. No treatment had been given to any patient before thyroid surgery. TCRdb re-called clones from the PCR reads using MiXCR. This repertoire shows fewer than 40,000 clones, roughly a third found once; its top ten account for roughly 23%. The sample was tumor tissue. These receptor sequences come from a female donor with papillary thyroid cancer or a benign thyroid nodule (not recorded which). Some clones in this sample may be carry-over from other donors' samples.

This clone has only one observation. The V call is TRBV7-3, the J call TRBJ1-2; maybe TRBD1 (6 bases). This CDR3 comprises 15 residues. Deletions cut 5 bases from V and 2 bases from J, with 15 bases between. The germline CDR1 and CDR2 sequences are SGHTA and FQGTGA. CDR3 nucleotides: TGTGCCAGCAGCCCCTACCGGCAGGGGAACTATGGCTACACCTTC. Amino acids: CASSPYRQGNYGYTF.

This clone was seen a handful of times. The chain recombines TRBV9 with TRBJ2-7; the D gene could be TRBD1 or TRBD2 (5 bases each). This CDR3 has 15 residues. Germline V lookup: CDR1 SGDLS, CDR2 YYNGEE. The V gene lost 1 base and the J gene lost 2 bases, with 13 bases spanning the gap. The DNA for the CDR3 is TGTGCCAGCAGCGTACAAGAGGGGCGAGCCTACGAGCAGTACTTC. Encoded protein: CASSVQEGRAYEQYF.

This sequence joins TRBV28 and TRBJ1-5; D is unresolved. Germline V CDR1 and CDR2: MDHEN, SYDVKM. CDR3 length equals 12 residues. Trimming removed 6 bases from V and 6 bases from J, with 9 bases in between. CDR3 sequence reads: CASRGGAQPQHF. CDR3 nucleotides: TGTGCCAGCAGAGGCGGAGCTCAGCCCCAGCATTTT.

This clone was detected only a few times. The rearrangement uses TRBV6-1 and TRBJ2-7; no definite D call. V lost 1 base and J lost 7, with 11 bases in between. The CDR3 spans 13 residues. CDR1 is MNHNS and CDR2 is SASEGT in the germline V gene. This CDR3 reads CASSEVRPGEQYF. CDR3 nucleotides: TGTGCCAGCAGTGAAGTGAGACCTGGGGAGCAGTACTTC.

V and J are TRBV5-1 and TRBJ2-1; 10 bases fit TRBD1. CDR1 SGHRS and CDR2 YFSETQ come from the germline V gene. The junction had 14 bases not matched to a gene; V was cut back by 6 bases and J by 2 bases. This CDR3 has 18 amino acids. The CDR3 sequence is CASTGTGDSGSPYNEQFF. The DNA for the CDR3 is TGCGCCAGCACCGGGACAGGGGACAGCGGGAGTCCCTACAATGAGCAGTTCTTC. Variable domain in full (rest from reference TRBV5-1 and TRBJ2-1): KAGVTQTPRYLIKTRGQQVTLSCSPISGHRSVSWYQQTPGQGLQFLFEYFSETQRNKGNFPGRFSGRQFSNSRSEMNVSTLELGDSALYLCASTGTGDSGSPYNEQFFGPGTRLTVL.

The chain links TRBV28 to TRBJ1-3; D gene ambiguous. The CDR3 is made up of 13 amino acids. Trimming took off 5 bases at V and 2 bases at J, with 7 bases between the two ends. The V gene's germline CDR1 is MDHEN and CDR2 SYDVKM. The CDR3 region is CASSPGAGNTIYF. CDR3 nucleotides: TGTGCCAGCAGTCCCGGGGCTGGAAACACCATATATTTT.

This clone turned up a few times. The chain carries TRBV6-1 and TRBJ2-1; tentatively, D is TRBD1 or TRBD2 (5 bases each). The ends were cut back, 6 bases at V and 8 bases at J, with 11 bases in the middle. Germline assignment: CDR1 MNHNS and CDR2 SASEGT. This CDR3 has 12 amino acids. The CDR3 loop is CASRRQGDEQFF. For the CDR3, the DNA is TGTGCCAGCAGACGGCAGGGAGATGAGCAGTTCTTC.

In this sample, this clone turned up a few times. This chain links TRBV19 with TRBJ1-2; D is uncertain. CDR3 length: 14 residues. Germline CDR1 reads LNHDA; CDR2 reads SQIVND (reference sequence). Trimming pared 3 bases from V and 1 base from J, leaving 9 bases between. The CDR3 loop is CASSIGTGNYGYTF. The CDR3 DNA reads TGTGCCAGTAGTATTGGAACGGGTAACTATGGCTACACCTTC. The full variable domain, its missing parts supplied by reference TRBV19 and TRBJ1-2, is DGGITQSPKYLFRKEGQNVTLSCEQNLNHDAMYWYRQDPGQGLRLIYYSQIVNDFQKGDIAEGYSVSREKKESFPLTVTSAQKNPTAFYLCASSIGTGNYGYTFGSGTRLTVV.

This clone was found a few times. Here the CDR3 DNA reads TGTGCCAGCAGCTTGGGACAGGGGGACTATGGCTACACCTTC. Its protein is CASSLGQGDYGYTF. V and J are TRBV5-6 and TRBJ1-2, with 9 bases aligning to TRBD1. This CDR3 has 14 residues. V was clipped by 0 bases and J by 3 bases; unmatched bases: 0. Germline assignment: CDR1 SGHDT and CDR2 YYEEEE.

This clone was picked up a small number of times. The V gene is TRBV6-1, the J gene TRBJ2-3; TRBD2 agrees at 8 bases. The CDR3 runs to 14 residues. V lost 6 bases to trimming and J lost 1 base; unmatched junction nucleotides: 3. Germline assignment: CDR1 MNHNS and CDR2 SASEGT. CDR3 DNA sequence: TGTGCCAGCAGGAGCGGGAGTGGCACAGATACGCAGTATTTT. It specifies CASRSGSGTDTQYF.

The gene calls are TRBV20-1 and TRBJ2-7; TRBD2 matches 8 bases. V gave up 5 bases and J gave up 3 bases; unmatched junction bases: 9. CDR1 is DFQATT and CDR2 is SNEGSKA in the germline V gene (reference sequence). CDR3 length: 14 residues. CDR3 in amino acids: CSADGGGNYYEQYF. In DNA form, the CDR3 reads TGCAGTGCTGATGGCGGGGGGAACTACTACGAGCAGTACTTC.

This clone was seen a few times. The chain recombines TRBV6-1 with TRBJ1-1, with 9 bases identical to TRBD1. Per germline, CDR1 MNHNS and CDR2 SASEGT. V shed 7 bases and J 4 bases; nucleotides not matched to a gene: 7. The length of the CDR3 is 14 residues. The CDR3 bases are TGTGCCAGCAAGAGACAGGGGGAGAGCACTGAAGCTTTCTTT. Residues: CASKRQGESTEAFF.

The genes are TRBV20-1 and TRBJ2-3; D unresolved. The CDR3 totals 14 residues. V was trimmed by 3 bases and J by 3 bases, leaving 13 bases between them. Germline V gene sequence: CDR1 DFQATT, CDR2 SNEGSKA (reference sequence). The CDR3 DNA follows: TGCAGTGCTAGGCGAACAGATGAGACAGATACGCAGTATTTT. It specifies CSARRTDETDTQYF.

For this clone: A much larger clone sits a single nucleotide away, making a read error possible. V usage is TRBV30 and J usage is TRBJ1-2; a weak D match, TRBD1 (5 bases). The CDR3 loop spans 14 amino acids. V lost 2 bases, J lost 4 bases, and 14 bases lay in between. Germline V gene data show CDR1 as GTSNPN and CDR2 as SVGIG (reference sequence). DNA of the CDR3: TGTGCCTGGAGTATGGGGGTTAACAGCTATGGCTACACCTTC. Its translation is CAWSMGVNSYGYTF.

This clone is deemed medium-sized. This chain uses TRBV7-9 with TRBJ2-1; 8 bases agree with TRBD2. This CDR3 contains 14 residues. Germline V CDR1 and CDR2: SEHNR, FQNEAQ (reference sequence). V lost 0 bases and J lost 10; bases outside the gene matches: 5. The CDR3 spells CASSLADSGKEQFF. In DNA, the CDR3 is TGTGCCAGCAGCTTAGCGGATAGCGGGAAAGAGCAGTTCTTC.

This clone has just a few counts. The junction differs from germline at one of its ends, possibly a read error. The chain is built from TRBV9 and TRBJ1-6; possibly TRBD1 for D (5 bases). The CDR3 sequence is 14 residues long. In germline, CDR1 is SGDLS, CDR2 YYNGEE. The CDR3 here is CASSIQGVNSPLYF. The CDR3 DNA reads TGTGCCAGCAGCATTCAGGGTGTAAATTCACCCCTCTACTTT.

This clone was detected only a few times. This rearrangement joins TRBV12-3 or TRBV12-4 to TRBJ2-5; 9 positions agree with TRBD2. J gave up 5 bases and V 8 bases, and 9 bases lay outside the gene matches. The CDR3 length is 14 residues. Here the CDR3 reads CASSGGLAFETQYF. Here the CDR3 DNA reads TGTGCCAGCTCAGGGGGACTAGCTTTTGAGACCCAGTACTTC.

V gene TRBV19 combines with J gene TRBJ1-1; possibly TRBD1 for D (6 bases). This CDR3 comprises 15 residues. The V gene lost 3 bases and the J gene lost 2 bases, with 13 bases spanning the gap. CDR1 and CDR2 (germline): LNHDA, SQIVND (reference sequence). CDR3 region: CASSIPGAGNTEAFF. In nucleotides, the CDR3 is TGTGCCAGTAGTATCCCGGGGGCGGGAAACACTGAAGCTTTCTTT.

This clone has a handful of counts. This chain connects TRBV28 to TRBJ1-1; D unresolved. The germline V gene has CDR1 MDHEN and CDR2 SYDVKM. V lost 2 bases and J 0 bases, leaving 4 bases between the germline ends. The CDR3 covers 13 residues. As DNA, the CDR3 is TGTGCCAGCAGTTTACCGATGAACACTGAAGCTTTCTTT. This gives the protein CASSLPMNTEAFF.

The V gene is TRBV5-5, the J gene TRBJ1-2, with TRBD1 identical over 7 bases. This CDR3 contains 14 residues. After removal of 5 bases from V and 4 bases from J, the junction contained 8 bases not matched to a gene. Per germline, CDR1 SGHKS and CDR2 YYEKEE (reference sequence). The CDR3 spells CASSPPTGLYGYTF. In DNA, the CDR3 is TGTGCCAGCAGTCCCCCGACAGGGCTCTATGGCTACACCTTC.

This chain joins TRBV30 and TRBJ2-6; unclear D gene. The germline V and J ends were trimmed by 0 bases and 5 bases, with 14 bases remaining between them. CDR1 and CDR2 from the germline V gene are GTSNPN and SVGIG (reference sequence). CDR3 length: 16 amino acids. As DNA, the CDR3 is TGTGCCTGGAGTGTACCCACCTCGCCTAGGGCCAACGTCCTGACTTTC. It codes for CAWSVPTSPRANVLTF.

The V call is TRBV7-8, the J call TRBJ2-7; D call uncertain. The V end lost 3 bases, the J end lost 1 base, and 7 bases lay between the germline ends. Germline CDR1 reads SGHVS; CDR2 reads FQNEAQ. The CDR3 is 13 residues long. Here the CDR3 DNA reads TGTGCCAGCAGCTTTGACAAATCCTACGAGCAGTACTTC. The encoded protein is CASSFDKSYEQYF.

The V gene is TRBV12-3 or TRBV12-4, the J gene TRBJ1-2, with D possibly being TRBD1 (6 bases). The CDR3 sequence is 14 residues long. Trimming took 3 bases from V and 5 from J, leaving 13 bases between them. Here the CDR3 reads CASSFRARGYGYTF. As DNA, the CDR3 is TGTGCCAGCAGTTTCAGGGCCAGGGGATATGGCTACACCTTC.

The chain couples TRBV6-2 or TRBV6-3 to TRBJ1-6; 9 bases fit TRBD1. Germline V gives CDR1 MNHEY, CDR2 SVGEGT. V shed 3 bases and J 7 bases; nucleotides not matched to a gene: 4. The CDR3 consists of 15 residues. CDR3 in DNA: TGTGCCAGCAGTTATTCCGGACAGGGGAATTCACCCCTCCACTTT. The encoded protein is CASSYSGQGNSPLHF.

This clone was found once. CDR3 loop: CASSQGGQQGLPLHF. The DNA for the CDR3 is TGTGCCAGCAGCCAAGGGGGCCAACAGGGCTTACCCCTCCACTTT. The V call is TRBV14, the J call TRBJ1-6; possible D gene TRBD1, 6 bases. This CDR3 has 15 residues. Looked up from germline, CDR1 is SGHDN and CDR2 is FVKESK. The V and J ends lost 1 base and 12 bases respectively, with 16 bases between them.

This clone occurred a few times. V usage is TRBV20-1 and J usage is TRBJ1-1; D perhaps matches TRBD1 (6 bases). The V and J ends lost 2 bases and 2 bases respectively, with 9 bases between them. Germline V CDR1 and CDR2: DFQATT, SNEGSKA (reference sequence). The CDR3 has 13 residues. CDR3 sequence: CSARRDTNTEAFF. The CDR3 nucleotides are TGCAGTGCTAGACGGGACACAAACACTGAAGCTTTCTTT.

This clone was recorded many times. Other DNA sequences in this sample translate to the same CDR3. The rearrangement joins TRBV28 to TRBJ1-1, with unresolved D. CDR1 and CDR2 (germline): MDHEN, SYDVKM. V lost 8 bases and J 1 base, leaving 14 bases between the germline ends. This CDR3 spans 14 amino acids. CDR3 sequence: CASGRQAGNTEAFF. CDR3 nucleotide sequence: TGTGCCAGCGGCCGCCAGGCAGGGAACACTGAAGCTTTCTTT.

The chain carries TRBV27 and TRBJ2-1, with 8 bases lining up with TRBD2. V lost 4 bases, J lost 9 bases, and 14 bases stayed unmatched. The CDR3 extends over 16 amino acids. Looked up from germline, CDR1 is MNHEY and CDR2 is SMNVEV (reference sequence). The chain's CDR3 is CASSSPSGSSECEQFF. CDR3 nucleotide sequence: TGTGCCAGCAGTTCCCCCAGCGGGAGCAGCGAGTGTGAGCAGTTCTTC.

The gene calls are TRBV12-5 and TRBJ1-5; D unresolved. The V gene's germline CDR1 is LGHNT and CDR2 FRNRAP. The CDR3 is 13 amino acids. Between the trimmed V and J ends, which lost 2 bases and 7 bases, there was a span of 9 bases. The CDR3 region is CASGLSKGQPQHF. The DNA for the CDR3 is TGTGCTAGTGGTTTGTCAAAGGGCCAGCCCCAGCATTTT.